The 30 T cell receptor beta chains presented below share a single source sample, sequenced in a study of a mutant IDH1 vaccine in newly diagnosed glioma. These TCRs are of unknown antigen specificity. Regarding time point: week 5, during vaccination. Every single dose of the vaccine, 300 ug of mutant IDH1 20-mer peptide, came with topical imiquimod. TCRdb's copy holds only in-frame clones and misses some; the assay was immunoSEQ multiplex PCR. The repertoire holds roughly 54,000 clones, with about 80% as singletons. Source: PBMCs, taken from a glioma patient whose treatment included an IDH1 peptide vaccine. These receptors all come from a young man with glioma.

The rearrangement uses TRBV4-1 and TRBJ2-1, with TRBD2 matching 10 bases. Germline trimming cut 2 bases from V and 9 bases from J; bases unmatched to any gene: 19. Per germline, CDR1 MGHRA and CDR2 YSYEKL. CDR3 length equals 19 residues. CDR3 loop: CASSQLPLKGSGGPGEQFF. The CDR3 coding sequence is TGCGCCAGCAGCCAACTTCCATTAAAGGGTAGCGGGGGGCCCGGTGAGCAGTTCTTC.

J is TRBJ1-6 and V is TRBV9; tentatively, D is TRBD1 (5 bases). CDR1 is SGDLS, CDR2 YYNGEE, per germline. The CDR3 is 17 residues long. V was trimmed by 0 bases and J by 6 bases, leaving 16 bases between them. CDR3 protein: CASSVDGTARLNSPLHF. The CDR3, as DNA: TGTGCCAGCAGCGTAGATGGGACCGCTCGACTTAATTCACCCCTCCACTTT.

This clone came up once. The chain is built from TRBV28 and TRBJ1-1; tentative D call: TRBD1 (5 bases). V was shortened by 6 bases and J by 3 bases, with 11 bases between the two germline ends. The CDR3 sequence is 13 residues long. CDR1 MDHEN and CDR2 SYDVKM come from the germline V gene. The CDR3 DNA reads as TGTGCCAGCAGCCCCGGGACCCACACTGAAGCTTTCTTT. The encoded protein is CASSPGTHTEAFF.

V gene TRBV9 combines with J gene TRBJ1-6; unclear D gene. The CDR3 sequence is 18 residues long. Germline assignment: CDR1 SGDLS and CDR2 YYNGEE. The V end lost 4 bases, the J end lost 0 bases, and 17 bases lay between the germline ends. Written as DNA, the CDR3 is TGTGCCAGCAGCCGGGTTGGGCGGACGAGCTCCTATAATTCACCCCTCCACTTT. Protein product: CASSRVGRTSSYNSPLHF.

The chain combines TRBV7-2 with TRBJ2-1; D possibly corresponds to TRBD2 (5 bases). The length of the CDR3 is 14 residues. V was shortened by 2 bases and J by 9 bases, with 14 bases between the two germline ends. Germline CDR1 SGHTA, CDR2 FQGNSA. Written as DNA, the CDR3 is TGTGCCAGCAGCTTATGGAACGGGGTGAGTGAGCAGTTCTTC. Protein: CASSLWNGVSEQFF.

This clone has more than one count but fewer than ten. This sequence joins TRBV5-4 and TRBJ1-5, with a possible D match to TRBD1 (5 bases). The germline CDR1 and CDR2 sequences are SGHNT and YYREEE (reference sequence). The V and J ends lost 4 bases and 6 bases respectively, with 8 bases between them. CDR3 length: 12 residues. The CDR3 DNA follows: TGTGCCAGCAGCCTCAGGGCTCAGCCCCAGCATTTT. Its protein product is CASSLRAQPQHF.

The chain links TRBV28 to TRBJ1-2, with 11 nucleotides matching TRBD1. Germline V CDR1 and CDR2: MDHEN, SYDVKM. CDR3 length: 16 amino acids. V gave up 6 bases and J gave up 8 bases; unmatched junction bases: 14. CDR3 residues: CASRPSIGQGARGYTF. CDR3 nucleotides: TGTGCCAGCAGACCATCCATCGGACAGGGGGCGCGAGGCTACACCTTC.

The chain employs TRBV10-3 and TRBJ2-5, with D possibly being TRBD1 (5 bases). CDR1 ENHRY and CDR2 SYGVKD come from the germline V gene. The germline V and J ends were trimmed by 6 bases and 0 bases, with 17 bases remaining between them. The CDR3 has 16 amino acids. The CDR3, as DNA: TGTGCCATCAGCATGACAGAAGGGCTTAACCAAGAGACCCAGTACTTC. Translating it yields CAISMTEGLNQETQYF.

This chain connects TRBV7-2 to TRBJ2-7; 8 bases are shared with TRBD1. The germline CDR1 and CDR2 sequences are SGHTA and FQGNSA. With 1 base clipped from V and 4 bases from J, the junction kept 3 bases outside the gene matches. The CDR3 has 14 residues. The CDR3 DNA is TGTGCCAGCAGCTTAGGGACAGGGACGTACGAGCAGTACTTC. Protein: CASSLGTGTYEQYF.

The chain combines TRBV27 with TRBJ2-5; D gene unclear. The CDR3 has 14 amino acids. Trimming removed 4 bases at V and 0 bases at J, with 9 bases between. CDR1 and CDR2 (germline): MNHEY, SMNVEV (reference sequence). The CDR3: CASSSHDNQETQYF. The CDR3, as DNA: TGTGCCAGCAGTTCCCATGACAACCAAGAGACCCAGTACTTC.

CDR3 amino acids: CASSLRSTVVTGANVLTF. The CDR3 region has the DNA TGCGCCAGCAGCCTAAGAAGTACAGTCGTGACTGGGGCCAACGTCCTGACTTTC. The rearrangement joins TRBV4-1 to TRBJ2-6; D unclear. In germline, CDR1 is MGHRA, CDR2 YSYEKL. The length of the CDR3 is 18 residues. Trimming stripped 4 bases from V and 2 bases from J, with 18 bases between.

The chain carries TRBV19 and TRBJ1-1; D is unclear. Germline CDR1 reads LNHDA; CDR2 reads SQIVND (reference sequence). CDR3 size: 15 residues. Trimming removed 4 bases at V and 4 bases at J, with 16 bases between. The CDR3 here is CASSRGGLVGTEAFF. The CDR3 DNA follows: TGTGCCAGTAGTAGGGGAGGGTTAGTTGGCACTGAAGCTTTCTTT.

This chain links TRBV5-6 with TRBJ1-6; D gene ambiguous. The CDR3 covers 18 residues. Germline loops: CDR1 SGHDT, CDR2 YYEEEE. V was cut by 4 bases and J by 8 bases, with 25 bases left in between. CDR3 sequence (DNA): TGTGCCAGCAGCGTAGTCTTCCAAAGCCTACTGCGCGATTCACCCCTCCACTTT. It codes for CASSVVFQSLLRDSPLHF.

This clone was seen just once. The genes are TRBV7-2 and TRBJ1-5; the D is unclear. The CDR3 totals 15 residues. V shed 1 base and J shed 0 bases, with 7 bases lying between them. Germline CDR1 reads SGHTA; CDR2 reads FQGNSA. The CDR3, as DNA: TGTGCCAGCAGCTTAGTTCGGGATAGCAATCAGCCCCAGCATTTT. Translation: CASSLVRDSNQPQHF.

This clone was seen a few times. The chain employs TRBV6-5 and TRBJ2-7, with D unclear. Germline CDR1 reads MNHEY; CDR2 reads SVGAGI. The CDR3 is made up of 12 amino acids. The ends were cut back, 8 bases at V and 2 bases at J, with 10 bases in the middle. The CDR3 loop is CASRENAYEQYF. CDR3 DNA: TGTGCCAGCCGCGAAAATGCCTACGAGCAGTACTTC.

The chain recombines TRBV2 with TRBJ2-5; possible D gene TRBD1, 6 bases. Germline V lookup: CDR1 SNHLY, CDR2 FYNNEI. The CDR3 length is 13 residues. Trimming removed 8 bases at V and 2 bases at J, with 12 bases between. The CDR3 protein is CASPRTEQETQYF. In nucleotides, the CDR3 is TGTGCCAGCCCAAGGACAGAACAAGAGACCCAGTACTTC.

The CDR3 DNA follows: TGTGCCAGCAAACGAGAGAAGAACACCGGGGAGCTGTTTTTT. Amino acid sequence: CASKREKNTGELFF. The chain carries TRBV2 and TRBJ2-2; D ambiguous. CDR1 SNHLY and CDR2 FYNNEI come from the germline V gene. Trimming took off 7 bases at V and 1 base at J, with 10 bases between the two ends. The CDR3 totals 14 residues.

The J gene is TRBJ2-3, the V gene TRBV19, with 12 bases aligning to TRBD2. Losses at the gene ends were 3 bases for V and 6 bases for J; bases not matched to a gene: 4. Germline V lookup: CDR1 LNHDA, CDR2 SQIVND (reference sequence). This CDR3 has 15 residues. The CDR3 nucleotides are TGTGCCAGTAGTATTCGACTAGCGGGGGACGATACGCAGTATTTT. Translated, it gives CASSIRLAGDDTQYF.

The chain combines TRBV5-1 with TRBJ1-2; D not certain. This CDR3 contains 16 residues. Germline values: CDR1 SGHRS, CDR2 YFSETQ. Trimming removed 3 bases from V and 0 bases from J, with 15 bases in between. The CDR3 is CASSSSTQQPNYGYTF. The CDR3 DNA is TGCGCCAGCAGCTCATCCACTCAGCAACCTAACTATGGCTACACCTTC. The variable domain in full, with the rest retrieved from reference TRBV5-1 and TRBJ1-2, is KAGVTQTPRYLIKTRGQQVTLSCSPISGHRSVSWYQQTPGQGLQFLFEYFSETQRNKGNFPGRFSGRQFSNSRSEMNVSTLELGDSALYLCASSSSTQQPNYGYTFGSGTRLTVV.

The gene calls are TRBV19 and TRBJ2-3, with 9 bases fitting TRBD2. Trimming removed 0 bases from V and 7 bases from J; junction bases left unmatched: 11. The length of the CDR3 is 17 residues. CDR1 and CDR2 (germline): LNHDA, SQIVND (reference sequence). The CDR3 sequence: CASSIDYSGGMKYTQYF. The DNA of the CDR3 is TGTGCCAGTAGTATAGACTATAGCGGGGGTATGAAATATACGCAGTATTTT.

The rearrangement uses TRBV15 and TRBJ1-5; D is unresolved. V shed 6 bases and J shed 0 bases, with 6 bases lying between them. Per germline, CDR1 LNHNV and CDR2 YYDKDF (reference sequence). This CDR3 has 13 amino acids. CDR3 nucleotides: TGTGCCACCAGGCCAGATAGCAATCAGCCCCAGCATTTT. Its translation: CATRPDSNQPQHF.

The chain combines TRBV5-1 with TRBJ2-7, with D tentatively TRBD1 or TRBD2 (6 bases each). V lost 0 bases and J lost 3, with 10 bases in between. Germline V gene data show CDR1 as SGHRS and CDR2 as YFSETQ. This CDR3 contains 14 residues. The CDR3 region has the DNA TGCGCCAGCAGCTTGGACAGGGACTTCTACGAGCAGTACTTC. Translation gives CASSLDRDFYEQYF.

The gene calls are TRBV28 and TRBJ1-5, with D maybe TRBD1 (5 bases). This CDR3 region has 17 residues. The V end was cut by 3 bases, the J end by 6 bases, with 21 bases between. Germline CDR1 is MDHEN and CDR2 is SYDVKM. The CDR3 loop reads CASSLTGRMIWAQPQHF. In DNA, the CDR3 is TGTGCCAGCAGTTTGACGGGACGGATGATTTGGGCTCAGCCCCAGCATTTT.

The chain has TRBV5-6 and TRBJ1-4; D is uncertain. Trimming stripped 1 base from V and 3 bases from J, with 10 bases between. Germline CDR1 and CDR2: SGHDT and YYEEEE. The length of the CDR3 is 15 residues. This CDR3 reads CASSLYGLSNEKLFF. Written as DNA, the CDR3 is TGTGCCAGCAGCTTGTATGGGTTGTCTAATGAAAAACTGTTTTTT.

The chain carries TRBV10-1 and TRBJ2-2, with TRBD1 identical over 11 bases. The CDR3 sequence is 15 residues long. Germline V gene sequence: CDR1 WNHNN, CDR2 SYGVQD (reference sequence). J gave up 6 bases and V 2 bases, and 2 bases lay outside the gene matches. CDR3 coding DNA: TGCGCCAGCAGTGAGCCGGGACAGGGGGCCGGGGAGCTGTTTTTT. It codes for CASSEPGQGAGELFF.

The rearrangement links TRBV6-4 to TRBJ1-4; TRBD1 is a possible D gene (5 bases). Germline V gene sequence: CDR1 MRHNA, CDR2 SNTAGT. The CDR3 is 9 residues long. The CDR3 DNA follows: TGTGGCAGGGTTAGAAAACTGTTTTTT. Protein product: CGRVRKLFF.

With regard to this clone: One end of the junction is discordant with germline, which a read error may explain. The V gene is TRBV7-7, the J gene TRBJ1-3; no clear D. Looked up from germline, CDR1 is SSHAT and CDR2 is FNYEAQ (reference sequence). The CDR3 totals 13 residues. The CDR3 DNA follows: TGTGCCAGCAGTTCGGTGACTGGAAGCACCATATATTTT. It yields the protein CASSSVTGSTIYF. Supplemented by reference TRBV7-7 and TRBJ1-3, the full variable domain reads GAGVSQSPRYKVTKRGQDVTLRCDPISSHATLYWYQQALGQGPEFLTYFNYEAQPDKSGLPSDRFSAERPEGSISTLTIQRTEQRDSAMYRCASSSVTGSTIYFGEGSWLTVV.

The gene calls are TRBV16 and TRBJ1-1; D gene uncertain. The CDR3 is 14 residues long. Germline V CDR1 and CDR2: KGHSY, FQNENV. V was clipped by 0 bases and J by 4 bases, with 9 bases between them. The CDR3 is CASSQSYSTTEAFF. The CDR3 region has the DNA TGTGCCAGCAGCCAATCGTACAGTACCACTGAAGCTTTCTTT.

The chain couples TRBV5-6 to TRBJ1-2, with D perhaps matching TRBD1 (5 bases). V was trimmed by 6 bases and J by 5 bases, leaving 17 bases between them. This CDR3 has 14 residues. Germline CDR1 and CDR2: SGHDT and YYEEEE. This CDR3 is CASTSRGQGYGYTF. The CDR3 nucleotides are TGTGCCAGCACCTCACGTGGTCAGGGATATGGCTACACCTTC.

This CDR3 is CASGGNGVNTEAFF. The CDR3 DNA is TGTGCCAGCGGAGGGAACGGCGTGAACACTGAAGCTTTCTTT. This chain links TRBV2 with TRBJ1-1; D uncertain. V dropped 8 bases and J dropped 0 bases, with 13 bases sitting between them. The germline gives CDR1 SNHLY, CDR2 FYNNEI. The CDR3 length is 14 residues.